The clone carrying this T cell receptor beta chain is large. As yet, its antigen is unknown. This specimen comes from a study of circulating CD8 cells and anti-PD-1 response in melanoma. Whole-study context: Nivolumab was given intravenously at 3 mg/kg every 2 weeks. Responders had complete or partial responses; non-responders had stable or progressive disease. Study conclusions and caveats: Experiments were generally run without replicates.

Deletions cut 4 bases from V and 7 bases from J, with 10 bases between. The CDR3 is 13 amino acids. Sorting of live CD3+CD8+TCRalphabeta+ cells by PD-1 and/or TIGIT gave four subsets. TCR libraries were prepared from around 14 ng of total RNA with the QIAseq Immune Repertoire TCR panel. TCRdb re-called the reads through MiXCR, storing one row per CDR3 protein. The data show 500 to 600 distinct CDR3 sequences, around 6.1% seen once. The TCR originated in a human donor with melanoma. The sequencing here drew on CD8+ T cells from PBMCs, taken at baseline or after one month of anti-PD-1 therapy (not recorded which). J is TRBJ1-4 and V is TRBV12-3 or TRBV12-4, with D perhaps TRBD1 (6 bases). The chain's CDR3 is CASSSTGFEKLFF. The CDR3 nucleotides are TGTGCCAGCAGTTCAACAGGGTTTGAAAAACTGTTTTTT.